These 9 T cell receptor beta chains were sequenced from one sample in a study of blood T cell repertoires in COVID-19. Produced via immunoSEQ multiplex PCR; TCRdb's table is partial and in-frame only. Of 400,000 or so clones in the sample, about 88% are singletons; the top ten hold about 1.6%. The sample comprised peripheral blood. Receptors were obtained from a woman in her thirties or forties with COVID-19, enrolled during active disease.

In the case of this clone: Other DNA sequences in the sample encode the same CDR3. This sequence joins TRBV28 and TRBJ2-7, with D hard to call. This CDR3 contains 12 residues. The V gene's germline CDR1 is MDHEN and CDR2 SYDVKM. Trimming pared 6 bases from V and 0 bases from J, leaving 6 bases between. The CDR3 loop reads CASSPSSYEQYF. CDR3 DNA sequence: TGTGCCAGCAGCCCGAGCTCCTACGAGCAGTACTTC. Together with reference TRBV28 and TRBJ2-7, the CDR3 gives the full variable domain: DVKVTQSSRYLVKRTGEKVFLECVQDMDHENMFWYRQDPGLGLRLIYFSYDVKMKEKGDIPEGYSVSREKKERFSLILESASTNQTSMYLCASSPSSYEQYFGPGTRLTVT.

The V gene is TRBV7-2, the J gene TRBJ1-6; D is perhaps TRBD1 (6 bases). Germline CDR1 reads SGHTA; CDR2 reads FQGNSA. This CDR3 is built from 13 residues. V was cut by 3 bases and J by 10 bases, with 10 bases left in between. The CDR3 DNA sequence: TGTGCCAGCAGCTTGGGGGCGGAGTCACCCCTCCACTTT. Protein product: CASSLGAESPLHF.

The chain employs TRBV5-6 and TRBJ1-3; D not certain. CDR1 is SGHDT, CDR2 YYEEEE, per germline. V was trimmed by 3 bases and J by 0 bases, leaving 16 bases between them. The CDR3 covers 17 residues. CDR3 residues: CASSSPNDNHSGNTIYF. CDR3 in DNA: TGTGCCAGCAGCTCACCTAACGACAACCACTCTGGAAACACCATATATTTT.

The rearrangement links TRBV7-8 to TRBJ2-7; 8 nucleotides align to TRBD2. Germline lookup yields CDR1 SGHVS and CDR2 FQNEAQ. V trimming: 4 bases; J trimming: 2 bases; junction bases outside the gene matches: 13. The CDR3 totals 17 residues. In nucleotides, the CDR3 is TGTGCCAGCAGCTCATCCACAAGCGGGGGTCGTACCTACGAGCAGTACTTC. Residues: CASSSSTSGGRTYEQYF.

The genes are TRBV27 and TRBJ1-1; a possible D gene is TRBD1 (6 bases). Germline V gene sequence: CDR1 MNHEY, CDR2 SMNVEV (reference sequence). The CDR3 sequence is 15 residues long. V was trimmed by 7 bases and J by 1 base, leaving 16 bases between them. The CDR3 loop reads CASKNKGHTNTEAFF. For the CDR3, the DNA is TGTGCCAGCAAGAACAAGGGACATACGAACACTGAAGCTTTCTTT.

V usage is TRBV7-8 and J usage is TRBJ1-1; 7 nucleotides agree with TRBD1. J gave up 3 bases and V 5 bases, and 12 bases lay outside the gene matches. From germline, CDR1 is SGHVS and CDR2 FQNEAQ. CDR3 size: 16 residues. Written as DNA, the CDR3 is TGTGCCAGCAGCCTCCGTCCTGGGACAGCACACACTGAAGCTTTCTTT. Residues: CASSLRPGTAHTEAFF.

The J gene is TRBJ1-4, the V gene TRBV28; maybe TRBD1 (6 bases). V was clipped by 10 bases and J by 5 bases, with 17 bases between them. The CDR3 is 14 residues long. Germline CDR1 MDHEN, CDR2 SYDVKM. CDR3 region: CATIEGGRNEKLFF. In DNA, the CDR3 is TGTGCCACCATAGAGGGGGGGCGCAATGAAAAACTGTTTTTT.

This chain joins TRBV6-5 and TRBJ1-5, with 9 nucleotides matching TRBD1. V shed 6 bases and J 4 bases; nucleotides not matched to a gene: 4. CDR3 length: 14 residues. Germline-derived CDR1 and CDR2 are MNHEY and SVGAGI. Here the CDR3 reads CASRGQGGNQPQHF. The CDR3 DNA reads as TGTGCCAGCAGGGGACAGGGAGGAAATCAGCCCCAGCATTTT.

The chain links TRBV7-8 to TRBJ2-7, with 10 positions matching TRBD2. The CDR3 contains 14 residues. The V and J ends lost 2 bases and 3 bases, in that order; junction bases with no gene match: 1. CDR1 and CDR2 (germline): SGHVS, FQNEAQ. The CDR3 spells CASSLLAGDYEQYF. The DNA for the CDR3 is TGTGCCAGCAGCTTACTAGCGGGAGACTACGAGCAGTACTTC.